A selection of T cell receptor beta chains follows, all from one sample in a study of blood T cell repertoires in COVID-19. This table comes from immunoSEQ multiplex PCR, and its TCRdb copy is limited to in-frame clones, with some not included. The sample gives about 130,000 clones, just under 85% of which show up once; approximately 16% is in the top ten. The sequenced sample consisted of peripheral blood. The source of these receptors is a woman in her forties or fifties with acute or convalescent COVID-19. The CDR3 runs from the conserved cysteine through the conserved F or W. The D gene is left open where the match is weak. Clone size is shown for a subset of rows, as once, few, many or a class of expanded clone.

clone size	CDR3 length	D gene	V gene	J gene	CDR3 DNA	CDR3 protein
-	19	-	TRBV3-1/TRBV3-2	TRBJ1-6	TGTGCCAGCAGCCAAGACAACAGGGCCTACAGCTCCTATAATTCACCCCTCCACTTT	CASSQDNRAYSSYNSPLHF
-	19	TRBD2	TRBV4-2	TRBJ2-3	TGTGCCAGCAGCCAAGTGGTAGCGGGGGGTCCTTCTAGCACAGATACGCAGTATTTT	CASSQVVAGGPSSTDTQYF
-	15	TRBD1	TRBV5-1	TRBJ2-2	TGCGCCAGCAGGCCAACCGGGACAGGGCCCGGGGAGCTGTTTTTT	CASRPTGTGPGELFF
few	13	-	TRBV29-1	TRBJ1-1	TGCAGCGTTAGGACGGATCCGGGATCTGAAGCTTTCTTT	CSVRTDPGSEAFF
-	14	-	TRBV30	TRBJ1-5	TGTGCCTGGGCTCACAGGGTAGGCAATCAGCCCCAGCATTTT	CAWAHRVGNQPQHF
-	13	-	TRBV9	TRBJ1-1	TGTGCCAGCAGCCCGGGTCTGCTGGGTTTGACTTTCTTT	CASSPGLLGLTFF
-	16	-	TRBV19	TRBJ1-6	TGTGCCAGTAGTATAAAGGTAGGGGTGGAGAATTCACCCCTCCACTTT	CASSIKVGVENSPLHF
-	13	-	TRBV29-1	TRBJ2-1	TGCAGCGTTGAGAGGACAACAAGCAATGAGCAGTTCTTC	CSVERTTSNEQFF
-	12	-	TRBV13	TRBJ1-6	TGTGCCAGCAGCTTAATAAATTCACCCCTCCACTTT	CASSLINSPLHF
-	15	TRBD1	TRBV7-8	TRBJ2-2	TGTGCCAGCAGCTCGTTGACAGGGGGCCTGGGGGAGCTGTTTTTT	CASSSLTGGLGELFF
-	16	TRBD1	TRBV4-1	TRBJ1-5	TGCGCCAGCAGCCAAGAGACAGGGGACGGCAATCAGCCCCAGCATTTT	CASSQETGDGNQPQHF
-	17	TRBD1	TRBV5-8	TRBJ1-5	TGTGCCAGCAGCCCGGGGGGACAGGAGCCTAGCAATCAGCCCCAGCATTTT	CASSPGGQEPSNQPQHF
-	14	TRBD2	TRBV6-5	TRBJ2-2	TGTGCCAGTTTGGCGGGGGGCGAGGCCGGGGAGCTGTTTTTT	CASLAGGEAGELFF
-	14	-	TRBV2	TRBJ2-4	TGTGCCAGCAGTGAAGGAGTAAACAAAAACATTCAGTACTTC	CASSEGVNKNIQYF
few	16	-	TRBV4-1	TRBJ2-1	TGCGCCAGCAGCCAACTCGACTTGGTATCCGCCAATGAGCAGTTCTTC	CASSQLDLVSANEQFF
-	15	TRBD1	TRBV29-1	TRBJ2-3	TGCAGCGTTGAAACGACAGGGGTCGGCACAGATACGCAGTATTTT	CSVETTGVGTDTQYF
-	15	-	TRBV5-1	TRBJ1-3	TGCGCCAGCAGCTCGGGACACCTCTCTGGAAACACCATATATTTT	CASSSGHLSGNTIYF
-	14	-	TRBV11-2	TRBJ2-3	TGTGCCAGCAGTTTAGGGATAGCCACAGATACGCAGTATTTT	CASSLGIATDTQYF
-	13	TRBD1	TRBV30	TRBJ1-2	TGTGCCTGGAGTCCGGGACAGGGTTCTGGCTACACCTTC	CAWSPGQGSGYTF
-	15	-	TRBV28	TRBJ1-2	TGTGCCAGCAGTTTACCCAAGGGGACAATCTATGGCTACACCTTC	CASSLPKGTIYGYTF
-	16	-	TRBV5-1	TRBJ1-2	TGCGCCAGCAGCACTTCAGGGGAAGTAACAGGGAATGGCTACACCTTC	CASSTSGEVTGNGYTF
-	15	TRBD2	TRBV9	TRBJ2-3	TGTGCCAGCAGCGTAGTAGCGGGGGACACAGATACGCAGTATTTT	CASSVVAGDTDTQYF
-	16	-	TRBV3-1/TRBV3-2	TRBJ1-3	TGTGCCAGCAGCCAAATCCCGGGTCGCTCTGGAAACACCATATATTTT	CASSQIPGRSGNTIYF
-	13	-	TRBV10-3	TRBJ1-2	TGTGCCATCAGTGAGGACAGGTCCTATGGCTACACCTTC	CAISEDRSYGYTF
-	15	TRBD1	TRBV25-1	TRBJ1-6	TGTGCCAGCAGTGAGGGTGCGGGACAGGTTTCACCCCTCCACTTT	CASSEGAGQVSPLHF
-	13	-	TRBV5-1	TRBJ2-2	TGCGCCAGCAGCTTGGGCCCTCAGAGGGAGCTGTTTTTT	CASSLGPQRELFF
few	18	TRBD2	TRBV11-2	TRBJ2-4	TGTGCCAGCAGCTTAGGCTTTGGCGGGGGGGTCGATATCGCCATTCAGTACTTC	CASSLGFGGGVDIAIQYF
-	15	-	TRBV29-1	TRBJ1-2	TGCAGCGTTGGCCCCGACAGAAACTTTAACTATGGCTACACCTTC	CSVGPDRNFNYGYTF
-	17	TRBD1	TRBV30	TRBJ2-1	TGTGCCTGGGCCACCGGACAGGGGGGTTTCTCCTACAATGAGCAGTTCTTC	CAWATGQGGFSYNEQFF
-	15	-	TRBV15	TRBJ1-1	TGTGCCACCAGCAGGCACCCACAGTTTGGCGCTGAAGCTTTCTTT	CATSRHPQFGAEAFF
few	11	TRBD1	TRBV2	TRBJ1-6	TGTGCCACCAGGGGGGGTTCACCCCTCCACTTT	CATRGGSPLHF
-	15	-	TRBV28	TRBJ1-2	TGTGCCAGCAGTTTAATACAGGGCCCACTCTATGGCTACACCTTC	CASSLIQGPLYGYTF
-	15	-	TRBV27	TRBJ2-3	TGTGCCAGCAGTTTATGGGGTTCGGGAACAGATACGCAGTATTTT	CASSLWGSGTDTQYF
-	14	-	TRBV6-5	TRBJ1-5	TGTGCCAGCGGGGGCCAGGGTCTTTCACAGCCCCAGCATTTT	CASGGQGLSQPQHF
once	15	-	TRBV5-1	TRBJ1-2	TGCGCCAGCAGCATAGATACAGGGAGTAGGAGCGGCTACACCTTC	CASSIDTGSRSGYTF
-	12	-	TRBV29-1	TRBJ1-1	TGCAGCGTTGTTGGGGGACAAACTGAAGCTTTCTTT	CSVVGGQTEAFF
-	13	-	TRBV7-2	TRBJ1-1	TGTGCCAGCAGCTTCAGGGTTGGGGATGAAGCTTTCTTT	CASSFRVGDEAFF
-	13	-	TRBV19	TRBJ1-2	TGTGCCAGTAGGAGGTCGGGGATGGAAGGCTACACCTTC	CASRRSGMEGYTF
-	14	-	TRBV2	TRBJ1-5	TGTGCCAGCAGTGAGAGTAATAGCAATCAGCCCCAGCATTTT	CASSESNSNQPQHF